The present T cell receptor beta chain was sequenced within a study of T-cell reconstitution after alpha-beta-depleted transplantation in children. Study results and caveats: Elevated TCRbeta diversity at day 60 was traced, in some patients, to surviving recipient T cells and thymic progenitors.

Unique molecular identifiers tagged the TCRbeta library. TCRdb called the PCR reads again in MiXCR, with one record for every CDR3 protein. The sample includes 300,000 to 350,000 distinct CDR3 sequences, roughly 25% of them seen just once. This clonotype has only a few counts. Its target is unknown. This CDR3 has 13 residues. Germline loops: CDR1 MGHDK, CDR2 SYGVNS. V was trimmed by 6 bases and J by 6 bases, leaving 14 bases between them. The chain is built from TRBV25-1 and TRBJ1-1; D gene unclear. This specimen consisted of PBMCs, mostly from graft donor cells, obtained 180 days after TCRalphabeta/CD19-depleted stem cell transplant. This TCR came from a male patient between 10 and 17 years old who had a stem cell transplant for acute lymphoblastic leukemia, so the T cells may come from the graft donor. DNA of the CDR3: TGTGCCAGCAGCCGTCCGGGTAAGGCTGAAGCTTTCTTT. It codes for CASSRPGKAEAFF.